The source of this T cell receptor (beta chain) is a study of blood T cell repertoires in COVID-19. Study information: Samples of COVID-19 (acute and convalescent) were obtained from the United States, Italy and Spain. Sources were T cells, B-cell-depleted T cells, or PBMCs; the material itself was cDNA or gDNA.

In the original analysis: Using reference gene primer amplification, nucleated cell counts were estimated. Profiled with immunoSEQ multiplex PCR; TCRdb holds only in-frame clones, not every one. V, J and clone size were drawn from that table, and D and trimming were deduced from the DNA. The sample records about 84,000 clones, about 80% being singletons. Looked up from germline, CDR1 is LGHDT and CDR2 is YNNKEL (reference sequence). The CDR3 runs to 18 residues. V gave up 1 base and J gave up 4 bases; unmatched junction bases: 12. The V and J genes are TRBV3-1 (or the pseudogene TRBV3-2) and TRBJ1-1, with 10 bases aligning to TRBD1. Material: peripheral blood. The TCR originated in a man in his 70s with acute or convalescent COVID-19. The CDR3 DNA is TGTGCCAGCAGCCAAGTCCCCGGGGGACAGGGGAAGGGCACTGAAGCTTTCTTT. Protein sequence: CASSQVPGGQGKGTEAFF.